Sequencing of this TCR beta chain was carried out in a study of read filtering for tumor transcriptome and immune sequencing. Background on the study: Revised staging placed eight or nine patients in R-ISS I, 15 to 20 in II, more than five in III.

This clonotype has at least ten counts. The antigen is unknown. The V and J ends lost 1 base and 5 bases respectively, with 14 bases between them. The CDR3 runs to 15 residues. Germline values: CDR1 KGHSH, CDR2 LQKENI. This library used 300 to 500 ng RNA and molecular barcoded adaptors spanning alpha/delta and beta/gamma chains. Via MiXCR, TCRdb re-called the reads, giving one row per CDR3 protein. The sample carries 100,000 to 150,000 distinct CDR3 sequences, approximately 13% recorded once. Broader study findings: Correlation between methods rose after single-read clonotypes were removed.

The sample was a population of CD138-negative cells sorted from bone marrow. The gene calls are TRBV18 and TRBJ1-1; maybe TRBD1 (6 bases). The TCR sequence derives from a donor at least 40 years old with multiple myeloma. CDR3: CASSPRTGADTEAFF. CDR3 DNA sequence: TGTGCCAGCTCACCACGAACGGGGGCAGATACTGAAGCTTTCTTT. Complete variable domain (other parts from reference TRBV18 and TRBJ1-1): NAGVMQNPRHLVRRRGQEARLRCSPMKGHSHVYWYRQLPEEGLKFMVYLQKENIIDESGMPKERFSAEFPKEGPSILRIQQVVRGDSAAYFCASSPRTGADTEAFFGQGTRLTVV.